This TCR beta chain was retrieved from a study of vaccination and CD4 T cells after COVID-19. The study, taken as a whole, reports: Convalescent patients had a median 86.3% of post-vaccine SARS-CoV-2-reactive clones that were detected only after vaccination, not before it.

V lost 0 bases, J lost 3 bases, and 12 bases lay in between. Per germline, CDR1 DFQATT and CDR2 SNEGSKA (reference sequence). This CDR3 comprises 14 residues. One entry per CDR3 protein results from TCRdb running MiXCR on the PCR reads. Found here are about 36,000 distinct CDR3 sequences, around 35% of them singletons; the top ten hold roughly 6.2%. Time point in this sample: late sampling 161 to 241 days after vaccination in a few convalescent patients. This clonotype showed up just a few times. Its antigen is not identified. V and J are TRBV20-1 and TRBJ2-7, with a tentative D call TRBD2 (6 bases). This material consisted of CD4+ T cells from blood, taken about 7 months after SARS-CoV-2 vaccination. The clonotype comes from a human donor who had recovered from COVID-19. The CDR3 is CSARDVAGIYEQYF. As DNA, the CDR3 is TGCAGTGCTAGAGATGTTGCGGGAATCTACGAGCAGTACTTC.